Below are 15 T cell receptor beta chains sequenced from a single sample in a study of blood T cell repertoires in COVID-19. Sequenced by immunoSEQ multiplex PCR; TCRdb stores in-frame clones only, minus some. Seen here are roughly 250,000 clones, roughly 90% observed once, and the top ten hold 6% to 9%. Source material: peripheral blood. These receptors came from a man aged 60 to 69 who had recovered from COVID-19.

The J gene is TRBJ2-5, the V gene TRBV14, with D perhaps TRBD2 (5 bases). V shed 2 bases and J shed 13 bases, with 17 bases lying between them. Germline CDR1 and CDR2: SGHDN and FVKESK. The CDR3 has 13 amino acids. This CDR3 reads CASSQHLTGVWYF. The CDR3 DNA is TGTGCCAGCAGCCAACACCTAACCGGGGTCTGGTACTTC.

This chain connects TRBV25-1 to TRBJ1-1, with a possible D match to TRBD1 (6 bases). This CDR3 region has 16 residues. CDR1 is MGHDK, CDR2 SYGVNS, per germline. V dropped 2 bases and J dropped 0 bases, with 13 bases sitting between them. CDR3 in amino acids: CASSERGGQMNTEAFF. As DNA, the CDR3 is TGTGCCAGCAGTGAACGGGGGGGGCAGATGAACACTGAAGCTTTCTTT.

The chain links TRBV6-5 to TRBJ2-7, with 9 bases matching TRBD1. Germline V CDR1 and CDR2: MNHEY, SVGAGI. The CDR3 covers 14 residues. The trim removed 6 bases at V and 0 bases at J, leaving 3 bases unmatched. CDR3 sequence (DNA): TGTGCCAGCAGGGGGACAGGGTCCTCCTACGAGCAGTACTTC. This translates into CASRGTGSSYEQYF.

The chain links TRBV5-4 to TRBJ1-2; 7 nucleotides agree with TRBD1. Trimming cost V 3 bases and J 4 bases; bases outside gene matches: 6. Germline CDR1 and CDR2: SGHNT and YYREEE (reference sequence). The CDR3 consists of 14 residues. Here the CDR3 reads CASSSTTGLYGYTF. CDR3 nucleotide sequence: TGTGCCAGCAGCTCAACGACAGGGCTCTATGGCTACACCTTC.

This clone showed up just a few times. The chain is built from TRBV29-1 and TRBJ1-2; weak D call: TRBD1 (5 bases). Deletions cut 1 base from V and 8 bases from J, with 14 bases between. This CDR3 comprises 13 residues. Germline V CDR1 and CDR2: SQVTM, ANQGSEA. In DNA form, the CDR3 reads TGCAGCGTTGAAGTTGCGGAAAGGGGAGGCTACACCTTC. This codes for CSVEVAERGGYTF. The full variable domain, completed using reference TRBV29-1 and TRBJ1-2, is SAVISQKPSRDICQRGTSLTIQCQVDSQVTMMFWYRQQPGQSLTLIATANQGSEATYESGFVIDKFPISRPNLTFSTLTVSNMSPEDSSIYLCSVEVAERGGYTFGSGTRLTVV.

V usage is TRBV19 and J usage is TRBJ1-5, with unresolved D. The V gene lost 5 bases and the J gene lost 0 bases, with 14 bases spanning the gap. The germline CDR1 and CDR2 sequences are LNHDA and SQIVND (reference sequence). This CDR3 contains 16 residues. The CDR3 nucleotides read TGTGCCAGTAGTGGGATCAGGAGGTATAGCAATCAGCCCCAGCATTTT. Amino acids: CASSGIRRYSNQPQHF. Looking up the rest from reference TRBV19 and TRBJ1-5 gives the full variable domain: DGGITQSPKYLFRKEGQNVTLSCEQNLNHDAMYWYRQDPGQGLRLIYYSQIVNDFQKGDIAEGYSVSREKKESFPLTVTSAQKNPTAFYLCASSGIRRYSNQPQHFGDGTRLSIL.

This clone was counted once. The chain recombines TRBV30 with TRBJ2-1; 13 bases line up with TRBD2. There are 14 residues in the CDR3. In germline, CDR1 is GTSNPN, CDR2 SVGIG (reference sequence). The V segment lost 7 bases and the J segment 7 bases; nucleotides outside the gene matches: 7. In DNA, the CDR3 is TGTGCCTTAAAGACTAGCGGGGGGCTGAATGAGCAGTTCTTC. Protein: CALKTSGGLNEQFF.

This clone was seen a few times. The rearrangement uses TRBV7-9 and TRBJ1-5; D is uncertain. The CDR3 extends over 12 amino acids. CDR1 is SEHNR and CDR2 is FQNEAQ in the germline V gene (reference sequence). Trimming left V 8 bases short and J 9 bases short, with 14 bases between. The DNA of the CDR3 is TGTGCCAGCGCGGCCACGGCGGGGCCCCAGCATTTT. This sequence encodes CASAATAGPQHF.

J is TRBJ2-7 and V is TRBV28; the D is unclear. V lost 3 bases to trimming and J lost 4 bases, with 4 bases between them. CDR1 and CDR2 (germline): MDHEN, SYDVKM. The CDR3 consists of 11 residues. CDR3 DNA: TGTGCCAGCAGTTTTCGGTACGAGCAGTACGTC. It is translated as CASSFRYEQYV.

In nucleotides, the CDR3 is TGTGCCAGCGGATTAATTACAGGGGGCACTGAAGCTTTCTTT. This gives the protein CASGLITGGTEAFF. V is TRBV3-1 (or the pseudogene TRBV3-2) and J is TRBJ1-1; 8 bases are a match to TRBD1. Unmatched junction bases numbered 9, after V lost 8 bases and J lost 4 bases. The germline CDR1 and CDR2 sequences are LGHDT and YNNKEL (reference sequence). The CDR3 is 14 residues long.

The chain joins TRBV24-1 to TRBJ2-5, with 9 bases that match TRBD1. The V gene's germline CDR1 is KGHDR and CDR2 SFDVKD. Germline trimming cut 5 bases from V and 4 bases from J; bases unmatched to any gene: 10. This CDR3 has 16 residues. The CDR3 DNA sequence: TGTGCCACCAGTGTTAGGGACAGGGCGCGCCGAGAGACCCAGTACTTC. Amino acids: CATSVRDRARRETQYF.

This chain's CDR3 is CASSPGQAETQYF. For the CDR3, the DNA is TGTGCCAGCAGCCCGGGACAGGCAGAGACCCAGTACTTC. The V call is TRBV9, the J call TRBJ2-5; 8 positions agree with TRBD1. The CDR3 has 13 amino acids. The V segment lost 4 bases and the J segment 4 bases; nucleotides outside the gene matches: 3. CDR1 is SGDLS and CDR2 is YYNGEE in the germline V gene.

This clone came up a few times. As DNA, the CDR3 is TGCGCCAGCAGCTTGGCAGGGGGCAGGAACATTCAGTACTTC. It specifies CASSLAGGRNIQYF. This chain connects TRBV5-1 to TRBJ2-4, with TRBD1 matching 8 bases. After removal of 0 bases from V and 7 bases from J, the junction contained 3 bases not matched to a gene. CDR1 is SGHRS and CDR2 is YFSETQ in the germline V gene. The CDR3 consists of 14 residues.

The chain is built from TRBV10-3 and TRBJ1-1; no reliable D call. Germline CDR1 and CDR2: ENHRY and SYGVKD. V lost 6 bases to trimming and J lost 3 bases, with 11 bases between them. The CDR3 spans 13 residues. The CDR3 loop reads CAIRGSGDTEAFF. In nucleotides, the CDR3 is TGTGCCATCAGGGGCAGCGGGGACACTGAAGCTTTCTTT.

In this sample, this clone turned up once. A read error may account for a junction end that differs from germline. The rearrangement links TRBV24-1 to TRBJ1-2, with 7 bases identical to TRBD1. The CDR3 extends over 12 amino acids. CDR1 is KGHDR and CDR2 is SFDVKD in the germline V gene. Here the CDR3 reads CATSRGQSKYNF. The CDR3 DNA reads TGTGCCACCAGTCGGGGACAGTCTAAATATAACTTC.